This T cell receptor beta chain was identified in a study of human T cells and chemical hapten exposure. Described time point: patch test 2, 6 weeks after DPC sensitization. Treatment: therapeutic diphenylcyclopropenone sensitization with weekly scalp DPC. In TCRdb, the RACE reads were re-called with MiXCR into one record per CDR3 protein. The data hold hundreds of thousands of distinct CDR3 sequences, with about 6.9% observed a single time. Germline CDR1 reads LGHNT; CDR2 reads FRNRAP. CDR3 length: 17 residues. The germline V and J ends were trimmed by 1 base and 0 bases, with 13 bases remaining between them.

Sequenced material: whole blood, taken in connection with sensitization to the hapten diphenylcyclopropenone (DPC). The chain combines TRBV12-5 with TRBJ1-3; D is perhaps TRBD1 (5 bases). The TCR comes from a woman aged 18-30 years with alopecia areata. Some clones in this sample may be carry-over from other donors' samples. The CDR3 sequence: CASGLDGDVVSGNTIYF. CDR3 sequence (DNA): TGTGCTAGTGGTTTGGACGGGGACGTCGTCTCTGGAAACACCATATATTTT.